The text below deals with one T cell receptor (beta chain). Its antigen remains unidentified. The data were obtained in a study of T-cell memory formation after mild COVID-19. Overall study findings and caveats: Day 15 to 85 contracting clones showed balanced CD4/CD8; day 15 to 37 expanders favored CD4+.

TCRdb reprocessed the 5' RACE reads via MiXCR and lists one record per CDR3 protein. The table has tens of thousands of distinct CDR3 sequences, more than 13% seen once. Germline CDR1 is SGHVS and CDR2 is FNYEAQ. CDR3 length: 16 residues. Unmatched junction bases numbered 3, after V lost 4 bases and J lost 5 bases. The TCR comes from a young man who had mild COVID-19 (a few samples of this study predate the infection). Cell type and time point are not known. This chain links TRBV7-6 with TRBJ2-2; 14 nucleotides align to TRBD2. Sequenced sample: PBMCs or a T cell subset sorted from them (not recorded which). The CDR3 loop reads CASSSGTSGGTGELFF. The CDR3 coding sequence is TGTGCCAGCAGCTCTGGGACTAGCGGGGGTACCGGGGAGCTGTTTTTT.